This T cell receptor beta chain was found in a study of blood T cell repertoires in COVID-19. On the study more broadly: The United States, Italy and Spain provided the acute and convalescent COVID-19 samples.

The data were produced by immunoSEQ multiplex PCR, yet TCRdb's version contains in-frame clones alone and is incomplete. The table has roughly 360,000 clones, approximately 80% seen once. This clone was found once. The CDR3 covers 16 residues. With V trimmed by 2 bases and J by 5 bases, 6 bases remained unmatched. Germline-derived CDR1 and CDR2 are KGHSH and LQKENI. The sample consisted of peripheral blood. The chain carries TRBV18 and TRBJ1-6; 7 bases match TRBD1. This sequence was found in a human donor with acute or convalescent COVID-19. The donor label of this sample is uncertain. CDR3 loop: CASSPFTGDNNSPLHF. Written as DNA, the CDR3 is TGTGCCAGCTCACCATTCACAGGGGATAATAATTCACCCCTCCACTTT.